This TCR beta chain was identified during a study of T cell responses to AZD1222 COVID-19 vaccine. V dropped 2 bases and J dropped 3 bases, with 22 bases sitting between them. The germline gives CDR1 KGHSH, CDR2 LQKENI. CDR3 size: 18 residues. Method: immunoSEQ multiplex PCR; TCRdb's copy keeps in-frame clones and lacks some. The sample consists of more than 95,000 clones, approximately 88% of them appearing once. The TCR sequence derives from an adult in good health. This specimen consisted of peripheral blood, obtained on day 0 of AZD1222 vaccination. The chain carries TRBV18 and TRBJ1-2, with D maybe TRBD1 (6 bases). The CDR3 DNA sequence: TGTGCCAGCTCACCATCGGCGGGGGCAAGACCATATTACTATGGCTACACCTTC. It codes for CASSPSAGARPYYYGYTF.